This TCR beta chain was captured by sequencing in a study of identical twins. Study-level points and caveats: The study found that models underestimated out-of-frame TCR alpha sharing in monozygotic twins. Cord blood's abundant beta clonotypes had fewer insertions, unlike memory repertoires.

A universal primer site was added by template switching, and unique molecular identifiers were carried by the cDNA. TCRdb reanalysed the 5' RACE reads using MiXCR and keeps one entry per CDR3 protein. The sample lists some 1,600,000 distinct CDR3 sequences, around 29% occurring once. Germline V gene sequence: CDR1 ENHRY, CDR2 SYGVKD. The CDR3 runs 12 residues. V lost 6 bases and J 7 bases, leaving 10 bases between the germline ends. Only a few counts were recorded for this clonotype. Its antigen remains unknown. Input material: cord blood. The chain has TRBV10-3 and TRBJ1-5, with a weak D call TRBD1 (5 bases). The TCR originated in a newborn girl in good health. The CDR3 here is CAIRGEGQPQHF. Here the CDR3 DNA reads TGTGCCATCAGAGGGGAAGGCCAGCCCCAGCATTTT.